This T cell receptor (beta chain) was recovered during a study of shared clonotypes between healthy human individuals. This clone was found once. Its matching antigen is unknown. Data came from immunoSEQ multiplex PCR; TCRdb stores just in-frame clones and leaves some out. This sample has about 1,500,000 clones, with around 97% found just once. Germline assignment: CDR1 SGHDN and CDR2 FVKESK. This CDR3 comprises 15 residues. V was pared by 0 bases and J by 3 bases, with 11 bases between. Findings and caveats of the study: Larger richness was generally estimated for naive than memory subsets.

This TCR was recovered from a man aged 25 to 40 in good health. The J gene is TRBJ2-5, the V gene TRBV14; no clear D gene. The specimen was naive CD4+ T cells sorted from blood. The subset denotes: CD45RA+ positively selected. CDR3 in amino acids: CASSQEARQKETQYF. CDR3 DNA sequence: TGTGCCAGCAGCCAAGAAGCTCGTCAGAAAGAGACCCAGTACTTC.